The subject of this entry is one TCR beta chain. The data derive from a study of blood T cell repertoires in COVID-19. Study-wide background: COVID-19 samples, acute and convalescent, were from the United States, Italy and Spain. T cells, B-cell-depleted T cells, or PBMCs supplied cDNA or gDNA.

CDR3 length: 15 amino acids. Germline values: CDR1 SEHNR, CDR2 FQNEAQ (reference sequence). Trimming took off 5 bases at V and 2 bases at J, with 16 bases between the two ends. Authors' analysis steps: Estimates of nucleated cell counts were drawn from the amplification of reference gene primers. The data were produced by immunoSEQ multiplex PCR, yet TCRdb's version contains in-frame clones alone and is incomplete. V, J and clone size are those of that table, while D and trimming were read from the DNA. The data hold about 130,000 clones, with just over 75% observed a single time. The V and J genes are TRBV7-9 and TRBJ2-7; D remains unclear. The origin of this receptor is a human donor in a cohort sampled during active COVID-19. The sample consisted of peripheral blood. CDR3 in DNA: TGTGCCAGCAGCCAACAGAAAGACCAGCCCTACGAGCAGTACTTC. Residues: CASSQQKDQPYEQYF.